The clone carrying this T cell receptor (beta chain) was observed a few times. The sample is drawn from a study of T cells in Graves' hyperthyroidism and ophthalmopathy. Regions amplified from RNA transcripts were the TCR beta CDR3 regions. The HTBI set primed first-round TCR CDR3 RT-PCR. TCRdb ran MiXCR on the multiplex PCR reads and lists one entry per CDR3 protein. The sample records 500,000 or so distinct CDR3 sequences, about 15% being singletons. V lost 6 bases and J 7 bases, leaving 16 bases between the germline ends. The CDR3 extends over 13 amino acids. The TCR comes from a woman younger than 45 with Graves' ophthalmopathy. The V gene is TRBV12-3 or TRBV12-4, the J gene TRBJ2-7; tentatively, D is TRBD2 (6 bases). The sample consisted of blood. DNA of the CDR3: TGTGCCAGCAGGCTGGGGGAGGTTGGGGAGCAGTACTTC. It codes for CASRLGEVGEQYF.